In its sample, the clone carrying this T cell receptor (beta chain) was seen many times. This entry belongs to a study of regulatory T cells in long-lasting Graves disease. Time point reported: newly diagnosed GD, antithyroid drugs for less than 3 months. From RNA extracted from PBMCs, the TCR library was made. In building TCR beta libraries, iRepertoire HTBI primers were used together with Arm-PCR of CDR3 regions. MiXCR, run by TCRdb on the multiplex PCR reads, gives a single entry per CDR3 protein. The sample includes approximately 400,000 distinct CDR3 sequences, over 14% seen only once; the top ten take approximately 7.6%. In addition, the sample was reused for a study of T cells in Graves' hyperthyroidism and ophthalmopathy.

The origin of this receptor is a woman in her thirties or forties with Graves disease. The sample consisted of peripheral blood mononuclear cells (PBMCs), taken at new diagnosis, from a patient treated with antithyroid drugs.

The CDR3 spells CASRRGKGPGGEKLFF. In DNA, the CDR3 is TGTGCCAGCAGGCGGGGAAAGGGGCCGGGGGGGGAAAAACTGTTTTTT. The rearrangement links TRBV28 to TRBJ1-4, with D possibly being TRBD1 (5 bases). Trimming shortened V by 6 bases and J by 8 bases, and 22 bases separated the two germline ends. CDR1 MDHEN and CDR2 SYDVKM come from the germline V gene. The CDR3 length is 16 residues. Combining the CDR3 with reference TRBV28 and TRBJ1-4 gives the whole variable domain DVKVTQSSRYLVKRTGEKVFLECVQDMDHENMFWYRQDPGLGLRLIYFSYDVKMKEKGDIPEGYSVSREKKERFSLILESASTNQTSMYLCASRRGKGPGGEKLFFGSGTQLSVL.